The entry below gives a single T cell receptor (beta chain) sequence along with its context. Its target is not known. Donors uniformly comprised healthy Caucasians. The V gene end was trimmed by 3 bases and the J gene end by 7 bases; junction bases not matched to a gene: 11. CDR1 MGHDK and CDR2 SYGVNS come from the germline V gene. CDR3 size: 18 residues. This sample stems from a study of identical twins. Study-wide points: The study based its conclusions on cross-sectional statistical analysis and did not follow the same donors. With abundant cord blood beta clonotypes, insertions were fewer; memory repertoires showed no such pattern.

cDNA molecules carried unique molecular identifiers, and template switching added a universal primer site. Each CDR3 protein is one row after TCRdb ran MiXCR on the 5' RACE reads. This sample yields 450,000 to 650,000 distinct CDR3 sequences, of which 9% to 10% are seen a single time; roughly 3% belongs to the top ten. In addition, the sample was reused for a study of yellow fever vaccine responses in identical twins.

This sequence was found in a young woman in good health. Sequencing input: PBMCs. The rearrangement links TRBV25-1 to TRBJ2-2; TRBD2 aligns across 13 bases. CDR3 region: CASSDYSGLAGAVGELFF. The CDR3, as DNA: TGTGCCAGCAGTGACTATTCCGGACTAGCGGGAGCCGTCGGGGAGCTGTTTTTT.